This TCR beta chain was captured in a study of OX40 agonist ivuxolimab in advanced cancers. Whole-study context: Patients were treated with ivuxolimab, an agonistic anti-OX40 (CD134) antibody. Patients were dosed intravenously with ivuxolimab at 0.01 to 10 mg/kg every 2 weeks.

As to this clone: This same CDR3 is encoded by further DNA sequences in the sample.

Trimming removed 2 bases from V and 8 bases from J, with 13 bases in between. Germline V gene sequence: CDR1 SGHRS, CDR2 YFSETQ. The CDR3 length is 13 residues. On cycle 4 day 1 and cycle 7 day 1, as well as at baseline, blood was sampled. Repertoires were generated with immunoSEQ multiplex PCR, while TCRdb's copy carries only in-frame clones and drops some. This sample has 90,000 to 150,000 clones, with approximately 92% found just once. The sequence was obtained from an adult with an advanced solid tumor such as melanoma, head and neck, liver or kidney cancer. The material sequenced was CD4+ or CD8+ T cells sorted from blood, taken in a trial of the OX40 agonist ivuxolimab. V usage is TRBV5-1 and J usage is TRBJ1-2; D is possibly TRBD1 (5 bases). DNA for the CDR3: TGCGCCAGCAGCTTAGCCCAGGGAGGAGGCTACACCTTC. It specifies CASSLAQGGGYTF.